This T cell receptor (beta chain) was captured by sequencing in a study of T cells in Graves' hyperthyroidism and ophthalmopathy. Notes on the study in general: Blood held most thyroid clonotypes expanded above 0.001 frequency.

The CDR3 regions of TCR beta were amplified from RNA transcripts. HTBI primers were the set used in a first-round RT-PCR of the TCR CDR3. TCRdb itself ran the multiplex PCR reads through MiXCR, one entry per CDR3 protein. The sample lists fewer than 450,000 distinct CDR3 sequences, about a sixth occurring once. This clonotype appeared many times. What it recognizes is unknown. Trimming took 4 bases from V and 7 from J, leaving 13 bases between them. Germline CDR1 and CDR2: MNHEY and SMNVEV (reference sequence). The CDR3 runs 13 residues. The sequenced sample was blood. The TCR originated in a woman aged 30 to 39 with Graves' hyperthyroidism that later progressed to Graves' ophthalmopathy. The chain uses TRBV27 and TRBJ1-1; TRBD1 might be the D (5 bases). CDR3 residues: CASSWSNQGEAFF. CDR3 nucleotides: TGTGCCAGCAGTTGGTCGAATCAGGGTGAAGCTTTCTTT.